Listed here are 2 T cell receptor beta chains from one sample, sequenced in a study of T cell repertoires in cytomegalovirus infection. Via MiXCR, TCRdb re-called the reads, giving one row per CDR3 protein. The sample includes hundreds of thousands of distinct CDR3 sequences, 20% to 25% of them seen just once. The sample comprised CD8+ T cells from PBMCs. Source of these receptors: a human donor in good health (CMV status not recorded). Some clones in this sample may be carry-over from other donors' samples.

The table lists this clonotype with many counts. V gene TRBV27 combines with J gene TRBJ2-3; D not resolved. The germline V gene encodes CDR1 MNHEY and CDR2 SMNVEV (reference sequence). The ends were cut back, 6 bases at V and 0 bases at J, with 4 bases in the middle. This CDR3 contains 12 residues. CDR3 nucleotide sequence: TGTGCCAGCAGGTCTAGCACAGATACGCAGTATTTT. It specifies CASRSSTDTQYF.

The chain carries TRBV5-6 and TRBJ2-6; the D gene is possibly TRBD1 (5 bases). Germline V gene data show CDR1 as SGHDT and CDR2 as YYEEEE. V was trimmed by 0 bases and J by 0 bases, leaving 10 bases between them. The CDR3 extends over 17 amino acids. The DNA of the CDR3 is TGTGCCAGCAGCTTGGATAGCAGGGCCTCTGGGGCCAACGTCCTGACTTTC. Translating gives CASSLDSRASGANVLTF. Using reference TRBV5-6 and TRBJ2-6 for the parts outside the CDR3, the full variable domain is DAGVTQSPTHLIKTRGQQVTLRCSPKSGHDTVSWYQQALGQGPQFIFQYYEEEERQRGNFPDRFSGHQFPNYSSELNVNALLLGDSALYLCASSLDSRASGANVLTFGAGSRLTVL.